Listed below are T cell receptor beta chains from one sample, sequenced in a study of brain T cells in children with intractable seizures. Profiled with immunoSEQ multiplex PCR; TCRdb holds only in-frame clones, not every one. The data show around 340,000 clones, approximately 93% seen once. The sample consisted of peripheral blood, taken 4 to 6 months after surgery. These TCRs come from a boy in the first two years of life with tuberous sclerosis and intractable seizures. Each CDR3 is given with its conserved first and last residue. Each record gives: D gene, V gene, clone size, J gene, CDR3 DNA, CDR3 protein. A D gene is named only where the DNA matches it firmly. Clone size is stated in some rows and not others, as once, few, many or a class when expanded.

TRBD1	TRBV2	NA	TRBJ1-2	TGTGCCAGCAGCCCCAGGGGGAGGAAAGATGGCTACACCTTC	CASSPRGRKDGYTF
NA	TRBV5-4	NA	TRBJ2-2	TGTGCCAGCAGCCCACCCGGGACCAAACGGGGAACCGGGGAGCTGTTTTTT	CASSPPGTKRGTGELFF
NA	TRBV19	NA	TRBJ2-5	TGTGCCAGTAGTCGACTAGGGGGACAAGAGACCCAGTACTTC	CASSRLGGQETQYF
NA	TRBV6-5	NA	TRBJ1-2	TGTGCCAGCAGTTACTCGACCGGCTATGGCTACACCTTC	CASSYSTGYGYTF
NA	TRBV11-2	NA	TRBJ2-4	TGTGCCAGCAGCTCGAGGCTAGCCAAAAACATTCAGTACTTC	CASSSRLAKNIQYF
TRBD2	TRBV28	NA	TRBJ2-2	TGTGCCAGCAGGCGCACGGGACTAGCGGCGAACACCGGGGAGCTGTTTTTT	CASRRTGLAANTGELFF
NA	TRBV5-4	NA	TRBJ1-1	TGTGCCAGCAGCTTGGGGGAGTTAACTGAAGCTTTCTTT	CASSLGELTEAFF
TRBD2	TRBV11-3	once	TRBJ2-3	TGTGCCAGCAGCGTTCGACCGGTGGCGGGAGGGCTCGATACGCAGTATTTT	CASSVRPVAGGLDTQYF
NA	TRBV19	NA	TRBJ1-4	TGTGCCAGTAGTATCTGGTCAGGGGATGAAAAACTGTTTTTT	CASSIWSGDEKLFF
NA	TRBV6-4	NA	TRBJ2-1	TGTGCCAGCAGAGAACTACAGTATTTCCAGCAGTTCTTC	CASRELQYFQQFF
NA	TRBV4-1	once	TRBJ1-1	TGCGCCAGCAGCCAACAGGGACGAAACACTGAAGCTTTCTTT	CASSQQGRNTEAFF
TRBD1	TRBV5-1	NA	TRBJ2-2	TGCGCCAGCAGCCTGGACGGTCAGGGGGCTAACACCGGGGAGCTGTTTTTT	CASSLDGQGANTGELFF
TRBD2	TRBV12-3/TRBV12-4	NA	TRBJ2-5	TGTGCCTGCGCGGGGGTCGGGGAGACCCAGTACTTC	CACAGVGETQYF
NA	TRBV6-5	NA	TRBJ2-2	TGTGCCAGCAGCTTCAGCCAGCGACCCGGGGAGCTGTTTTTT	CASSFSQRPGELFF
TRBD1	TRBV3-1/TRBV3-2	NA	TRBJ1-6	TGTGCCAGCAGCCAAGGCCTACCCTCGACAGGGGACAATTCACCCCTCCACTTT	CASSQGLPSTGDNSPLHF
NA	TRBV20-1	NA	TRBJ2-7	TGCAGTGCTAGTAACCAGGGGGGATCCTACGAGCAGTACTTC	CSASNQGGSYEQYF
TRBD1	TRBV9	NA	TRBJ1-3	TGTGCCAGCAGCGCTGCCGGGACAGCTGGAAACACCATATATTTT	CASSAAGTAGNTIYF
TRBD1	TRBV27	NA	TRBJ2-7	TGTGCCAGCAGTTCGGTGACAGGGGTCGAGCAGTACTTC	CASSSVTGVEQYF
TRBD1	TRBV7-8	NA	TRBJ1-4	TGTGCCAGCACCTCTATCCGGACAGGGGGGGAAAAACTGTTTTTT	CASTSIRTGGEKLFF
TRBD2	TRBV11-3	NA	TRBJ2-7	TGTGCCAGCAGCCCAGATATAGGGTCTAGCGGGATGGTCTACGAGCAGTACTTC	CASSPDIGSSGMVYEQYF
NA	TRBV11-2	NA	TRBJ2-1	TGTGCCAGCAGCTTGACCCCGGGACGGGGCACCAATGAGCAGTTCTTC	CASSLTPGRGTNEQFF